These T cell receptor beta chains were read from a single sample in a study of blood T cells in healthy people across ages. From the 5' RACE reads, TCRdb called clonotypes with MiXCR, one entry per CDR3 protein. The data contain about 720,000 distinct CDR3 sequences, 22% of them singletons. Sequenced: blood. The receptors come from a man between 65 and 85 years old in good health. CDR3s include the opening cysteine and the closing phenylalanine or tryptophan. A D gene is named only where the DNA matches it firmly. The listing skips clone size in some rows; elsewhere it reads once, few, many or a size class.

d_call clone_size j_call v_call cdr3_aa cdr3_nt
- - TRBJ2-3 TRBV20-1 CSARVPQDTQYF TGCAGTGCTAGAGTCCCCCAGGATACGCAGTATTTT
- few TRBJ1-3 TRBV6-5 CASSSRGNSGNTIYF TGTGCCAGCAGTTCCCGCGGAAACTCTGGAAACACCATATATTTT
- few TRBJ1-5 TRBV6-2/TRBV6-3 CASTPDGSNQPQHF TGTGCCAGCACCCCGGACGGAAGCAATCAGCCCCAGCATTTT
TRBD1 - TRBJ2-3 TRBV19 CASIGTGRTDTQYF TGTGCCAGTATAGGGACAGGGAGGACAGATACGCAGTATTTT
- - TRBJ2-1 TRBV20-1 CSARSPTGGEQFF TGCAGTGCTAGATCACCTACTGGTGGCGAGCAGTTCTTC
TRBD1 few TRBJ1-4 TRBV20-1 CSAQGQGALSKEKLFF TGCAGTGCCCAGGGACAGGGGGCGCTATCTAAGGAAAAACTGTTTTTT
- - TRBJ2-5 TRBV2 CASSGLYKTQYF TGTGCCAGCAGTGGGCTTTACAAGACCCAGTACTTC
- many TRBJ1-1 TRBV7-9 CASSLATAGNTEAFF TGTGCCAGCAGCTTAGCGACAGCCGGCAACACTGAAGCTTTCTTT
- many TRBJ1-5 TRBV29-1 CSATLGVFGNQPQHF TGCAGCGCTACATTGGGGGTGTTTGGCAATCAGCCCCAGCATTTT
TRBD2 - TRBJ2-5 TRBV6-5 CASSPLAGQGTQYF TGTGCCAGCAGTCCCCTAGCGGGGCAGGGGACCCAGTACTTC
- - TRBJ1-2 TRBV19 CASSLGPSGRQASYGYTF TGTGCCAGTAGTCTAGGGCCCTCCGGGCGGCAGGCGTCATATGGCTACACCTTC
TRBD2 - TRBJ2-1 TRBV7-8 CASSLLAASYNEQFF TGTGCCAGCAGCCTACTAGCGGCGTCCTACAATGAGCAGTTCTTC
- - TRBJ2-5 TRBV6-2/TRBV6-3 CASSSIGGEYQETQYF TGTGCCAGCAGCTCCATCGGAGGGGAGTACCAAGAGACCCAGTACTTC
TRBD1 - TRBJ1-2 TRBV6-5 CASSNDRANYGYTF TGTGCCAGCAGCAACGACAGGGCTAACTATGGCTACACCTTC
- - TRBJ1-1 TRBV20-1 CSAIGRGNTEAFF TGCAGTGCTATCGGACGGGGGAACACTGAAGCTTTCTTT
TRBD1 few TRBJ2-6 TRBV18 CASSPLGTASGANVLTF TGTGCCAGCTCACCCCTCGGGACAGCCTCTGGGGCCAACGTCCTGACTTTC
- few TRBJ2-1 TRBV29-1 CSAVRAGVTNEQFF TGCAGCGCCGTACGAGCAGGGGTCACGAATGAGCAGTTCTTC
TRBD1 few TRBJ1-2 TRBV28 CASSPTPGQGRGYTF TGTGCCAGCAGTCCAACCCCGGGACAGGGGAGGGGCTACACCTTC